This T cell receptor beta chain was found in a study of cytomegalovirus exposure and HLA in healthy donors. This clone is a singleton in its sample. Sequencing was performed with immunoSEQ multiplex PCR; in TCRdb, only in-frame clones are kept and a portion is missing. Of some 130,000 clones in the sample, about 80% are singletons; the top ten hold 25% to 30%. Germline V gene sequence: CDR1 MNHEY, CDR2 SMNVEV (reference sequence). The junction had 3 bases not matched to a gene; V was cut back by 3 bases and J by 1 base. The CDR3 is made up of 14 amino acids. The TCR sequence derives from a man aged 25-40 years in good health and CMV-seropositive. The chain carries TRBV27 and TRBJ2-7, with 7 bases aligning to TRBD2. The specimen was PBMCs. The CDR3 is CASSFLGGSYEQYF. CDR3 DNA: TGTGCCAGCAGTTTTTTGGGGGGGTCCTACGAGCAGTACTTC.